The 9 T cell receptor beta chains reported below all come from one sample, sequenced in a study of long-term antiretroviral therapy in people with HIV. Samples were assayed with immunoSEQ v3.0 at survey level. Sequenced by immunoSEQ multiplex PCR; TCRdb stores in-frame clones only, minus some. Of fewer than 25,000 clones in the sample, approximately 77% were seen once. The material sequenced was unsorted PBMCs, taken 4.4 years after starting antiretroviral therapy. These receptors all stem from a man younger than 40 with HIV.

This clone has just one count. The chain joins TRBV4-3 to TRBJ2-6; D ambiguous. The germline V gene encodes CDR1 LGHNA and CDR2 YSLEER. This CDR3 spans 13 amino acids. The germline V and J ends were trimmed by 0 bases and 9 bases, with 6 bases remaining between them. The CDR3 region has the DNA TGCGCCAGCAGCCAAGACCTGGGCAACGTCCTGACTTTC. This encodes CASSQDLGNVLTF.

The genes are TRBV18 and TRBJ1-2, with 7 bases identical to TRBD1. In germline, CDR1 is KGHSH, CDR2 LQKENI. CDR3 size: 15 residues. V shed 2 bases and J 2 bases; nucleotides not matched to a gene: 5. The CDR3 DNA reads TGTGCCAGCTCACCAGTAACAGGGGCCAACTATGGCTACACCTTC. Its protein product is CASSPVTGANYGYTF.

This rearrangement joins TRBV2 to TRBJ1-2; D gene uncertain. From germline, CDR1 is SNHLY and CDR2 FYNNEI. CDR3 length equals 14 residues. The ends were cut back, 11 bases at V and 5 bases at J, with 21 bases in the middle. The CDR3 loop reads CACRGVQLTYGYTF. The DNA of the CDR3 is TGTGCCTGCCGCGGCGTGCAGCTAACATATGGCTACACCTTC. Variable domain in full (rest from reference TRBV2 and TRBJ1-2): EPEVTQTPSHQVTQMGQEVILRCVPISNHLYFYWYRQILGQKVEFLVSFYNNEISEKSEIFDDQFSVERPDGSNFTLKIRSTKLEDSAMYFCACRGVQLTYGYTFGSGTRLTVV.

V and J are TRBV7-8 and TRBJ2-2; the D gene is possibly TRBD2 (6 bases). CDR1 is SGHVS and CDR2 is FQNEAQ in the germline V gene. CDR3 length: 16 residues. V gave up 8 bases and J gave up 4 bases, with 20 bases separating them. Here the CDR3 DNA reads TGTGCCAGCGTCCCCTACGGGGGTTCAGGCACCGGGGAGCTGTTTTTT. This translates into CASVPYGGSGTGELFF.

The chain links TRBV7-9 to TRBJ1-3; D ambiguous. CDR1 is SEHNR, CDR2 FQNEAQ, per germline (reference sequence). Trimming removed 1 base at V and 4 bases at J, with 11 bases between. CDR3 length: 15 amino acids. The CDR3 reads CASSLEGRQGNTIYF. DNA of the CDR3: TGTGCCAGCAGCTTAGAGGGCCGGCAGGGAAACACCATATATTTT.

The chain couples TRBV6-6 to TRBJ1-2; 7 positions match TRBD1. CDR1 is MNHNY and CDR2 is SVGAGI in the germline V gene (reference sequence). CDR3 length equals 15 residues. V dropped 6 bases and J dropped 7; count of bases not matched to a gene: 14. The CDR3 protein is CASSNTGDGTFGYTF. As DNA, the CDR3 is TGTGCCAGCAGCAATACAGGGGACGGGACCTTTGGCTACACCTTC.

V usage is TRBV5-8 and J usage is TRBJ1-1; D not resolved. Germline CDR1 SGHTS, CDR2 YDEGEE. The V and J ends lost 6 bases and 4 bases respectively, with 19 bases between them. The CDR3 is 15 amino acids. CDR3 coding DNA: TGTGCCAGCACCGCCGATTCGGGGTGGGGCACTGAAGCTTTCTTT. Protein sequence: CASTADSGWGTEAFF.

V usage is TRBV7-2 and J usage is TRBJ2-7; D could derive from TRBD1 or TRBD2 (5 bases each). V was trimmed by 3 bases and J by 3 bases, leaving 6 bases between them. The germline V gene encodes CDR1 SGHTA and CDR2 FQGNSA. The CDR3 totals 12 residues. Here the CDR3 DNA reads TGTGCCAGCAGCTTGGGGGACTACGAGCAGTACTTC. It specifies CASSLGDYEQYF.

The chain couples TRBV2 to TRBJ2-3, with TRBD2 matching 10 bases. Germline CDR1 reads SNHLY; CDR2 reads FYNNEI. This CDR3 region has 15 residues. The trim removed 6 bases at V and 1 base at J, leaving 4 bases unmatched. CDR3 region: CASRELAGGTDTQYF. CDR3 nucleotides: TGTGCCAGCAGAGAGCTAGCGGGGGGCACAGATACGCAGTATTTT.